The clone carrying this T cell receptor (beta chain) is a singleton in its sample. The data stem from a study of ipilimumab plus nivolumab after autologous stem cell transplantation. Data came from immunoSEQ multiplex PCR; TCRdb stores just in-frame clones and leaves some out. The table includes around 13,000 clones, around 73% detected once. This clonotype was sampled from a male donor with diffuse large B-cell lymphoma. The material sequenced was PBMCs, taken in a trial of ipilimumab plus nivolumab as post-transplant consolidation.

The CDR3: CASSPHDRPGNEQFF. The DNA for the CDR3 is TGTGCCAGCAGCCCCCACGACCGGCCTGGCAATGAGCAGTTCTTC. The chain employs TRBV7-6 and TRBJ2-1, with unresolved D. CDR1 is SGHVS, CDR2 FNYEAQ, per germline. This CDR3 is 15 amino acids long. The V end lost 5 bases, the J end lost 6 bases, and 17 bases lay between the germline ends.